These 18 T cell receptor beta chains came from one sample sequenced in a study of blood T cells in healthy people across ages. Then a second PCR, running roughly 7 to 11 cycles, was carried out with a sample-barcoded 5' primer and a J-beta primer mix. TCRdb re-called the 5' RACE reads through MiXCR, storing one row per CDR3 protein. The sample consists of about 730,000 distinct CDR3 sequences, about 40% of them appearing once. The specimen sequenced was blood. These receptors came from a woman aged 60-75 years in good health.

J is TRBJ2-7 and V is TRBV20-1; maybe TRBD2 (6 bases). With 0 bases removed from V and 3 bases from J, the gap between germline ends came to 12 bases. CDR3 length: 14 residues. Germline V lookup: CDR1 DFQATT, CDR2 SNEGSKA (reference sequence). Here the CDR3 reads CSARDRGTFYEQYF. The DNA of the CDR3 is TGCAGTGCTAGAGATAGAGGGACTTTCTACGAGCAGTACTTC.

The table lists this clonotype with a few counts. The V and J genes are TRBV7-2 and TRBJ2-3; possible D gene TRBD2, 7 bases. Germline V gene lookup returns CDR1 SGHTA and CDR2 FQGNSA. V was shortened by 5 bases and J by 1 base, with 19 bases between the two germline ends. CDR3 size: 17 residues. CDR3 protein: CASSRFVGGGGTDTQYF. Here the CDR3 DNA reads TGTGCCAGCAGCCGCTTTGTAGGGGGGGGAGGCACAGATACGCAGTATTTT.

A remark on this clonotype: A much larger clone lies a single base off, so this may be a read error. The V gene is TRBV12-3 or TRBV12-4, the J gene TRBJ2-7; D is unresolved. This CDR3 has 14 amino acids. Here the CDR3 DNA reads TGTGCCATCAGTCCGTATGAGGAAGGATACGAGCAGTACTTC. Amino acid sequence: CAISPYEEGYEQYF.

V usage is TRBV7-6 and J usage is TRBJ2-7; 9 bases are shared with TRBD1. Germline V lookup: CDR1 SGHVS, CDR2 FNYEAQ. The CDR3 totals 15 residues. Germline trimming cut 5 bases from V and 1 base from J; bases unmatched to any gene: 6. The CDR3 DNA reads as TGTGCCAGCAGCCACCGCGGACAGGGGTCCTACGAGCAGTACTTC. It yields the protein CASSHRGQGSYEQYF. Full variable domain (rest looked up from reference TRBV7-6 and TRBJ2-7): GAGVSQSPRYKVTKRGQDVALRCDPISGHVSLYWYRQALGQGPEFLTYFNYEAQQDKSGLPNDRFSAERPEGSISTLTIQRTEQRDSAMYRCASSHRGQGSYEQYFGPGTRLTVT.

This clonotype was found a few times. One end of the junction fails to match germline, which may point to a read error. The rearrangement joins TRBV9 to TRBJ2-4; tentatively, D is TRBD2 (6 bases). The CDR3 runs 17 residues. Germline values: CDR1 SGDLS, CDR2 YYNGEE. CDR3 loop: CASSVGSREFGKNIQYF. The DNA for the CDR3 is TGTGCCAGCAGTGTAGGATCACGGGAGTTCGGCAAAAACATTCAGTACTTC. Complete variable domain (other parts from reference TRBV9 and TRBJ2-4): DSGVTQTPKHLITATGQRVTLRCSPRSGDLSVYWYQQSLDQGLQFLIQYYNGEERAKGNILERFSAQQFPDLHSELNLSSLELGDSALYFCASSVGSREFGKNIQYFGAGTRLSVL.

Concerning this clonotype: One end of the junction does not line up with germline, which may come from a read error. The rearrangement joins TRBV10-1 to TRBJ2-4; 8 bases map to TRBD1. The CDR3 spans 15 residues. Germline lookup yields CDR1 WNHNN and CDR2 SYGVQD (reference sequence). The CDR3 bases are TGCGCCAGCAGTGAGCCCGGACAGGGTATCGACGAGCAGTACTTT. Protein product: CASSEPGQGIDEQYF.

The CDR3 DNA reads TGTGCCAGCACTCCTCCCAGAGCGACAGGGCTGAACTATGGCTACACCTTC. It translates to CASTPPRATGLNYGYTF. The chain carries TRBV12-3 or TRBV12-4 and TRBJ1-2; TRBD1 aligns across 7 bases. Trimming cost V 7 bases and J 2 bases; bases outside gene matches: 16. The CDR3 is made up of 17 amino acids.

The J gene is TRBJ2-3, the V gene TRBV24-1; TRBD2 matches at 15 bases. The germline CDR1 and CDR2 sequences are KGHDR and SFDVKD. The length of the CDR3 is 16 residues. The junction had 10 bases not matched to a gene; V was cut back by 9 bases and J by 7 bases. CDR3 region: CATRGLAGGGAHTQYF. CDR3 bases: TGTGCCACCCGGGGACTAGCGGGGGGCGGGGCACATACGCAGTATTTT.

The genes are TRBV25-1 and TRBJ1-1; 7 nucleotides match TRBD1. The CDR3 totals 16 residues. Unmatched junction bases numbered 12, after V lost 3 bases and J lost 5 bases. Germline V lookup: CDR1 MGHDK, CDR2 SYGVNS. CDR3 sequence (DNA): TGTGCCAGCAGTGACGCGCCGGGACAGCGAAAAACTGAAGCTTTCTTT. Translation: CASSDAPGQRKTEAFF.

The V and J genes are TRBV27 and TRBJ1-1; D is unclear. CDR3 size: 14 residues. CDR1 and CDR2 from the germline V gene are MNHEY and SMNVEV (reference sequence). The V end was cut by 4 bases, the J end by 4 bases, with 13 bases between. The CDR3 DNA reads TGTGCCAGCAGTTCGTCCATGGGTCGCACTGAAGCTTTCTTT. Amino acid sequence: CASSSSMGRTEAFF.

This sequence joins TRBV5-8 and TRBJ2-7, with 9 bases that match TRBD2. The ends lost 1 base at V and 4 bases at J; junction bases unmatched: 12. The CDR3 runs 17 residues. The V gene's germline CDR1 is SGHTS and CDR2 YDEGEE. For the CDR3, the DNA is TGTGCCAGCAGCTTGAATTTCGGTGCGGGAGGGCGATACGAGCAGTACTTC. Protein: CASSLNFGAGGRYEQYF.

There are a few counts of this clonotype. The chain employs TRBV6-2 or TRBV6-3 and TRBJ2-7; 10 nucleotides line up with TRBD2. This CDR3 is built from 16 residues. Germline CDR1 is MNHEY and CDR2 is SVGEGT. The ends lost 7 bases at V and 2 bases at J; junction bases unmatched: 11. CDR3 coding DNA: TGTGCCAGCAATCCCGGCGGGCTAGCGGGGGCCTACGAGCAGTACTTC. Translating gives CASNPGGLAGAYEQYF.

The J gene is TRBJ2-1, the V gene TRBV5-1; no clear D gene. The CDR3 is 17 residues long. V lost 4 bases, J lost 5 bases, and 22 bases lay in between. CDR1 and CDR2 (germline): SGHRS, YFSETQ. The CDR3 bases are TGCGCCAGCAGCCCACCAAGCCGCCGAGAAGTCCACAATGAGCAGTTCTTC. Its protein is CASSPPSRREVHNEQFF.

Turning to this clonotype: A much larger clone lies one base from this, so it may be a read error. The chain has TRBV15 and TRBJ2-5, with D possibly matching TRBD2 (5 bases). CDR3 length: 15 residues. The V and J ends lost 0 bases and 5 bases respectively, with 13 bases between them. Germline assignment: CDR1 LNHNV and CDR2 YYDKDF (reference sequence). CDR3 loop: CATSRDCSSSETQYF. The CDR3 DNA follows: TGTGCCACCAGCAGAGATTGTTCTAGCTCGGAGACCCAGTACTTC.

This clonotype was seen repeatedly, ten times or more. The chain links TRBV20-1 to TRBJ2-3, with 7 bases fitting TRBD2. Losses at the gene ends were 6 bases for V and 5 bases for J; bases not matched to a gene: 14. CDR1 is DFQATT, CDR2 SNEGSKA, per germline (reference sequence). The CDR3 consists of 15 residues. DNA of the CDR3: TGCAGTGCCCAAAGCGGGGCACCCCTGGAAGATACGCAGTATTTT. Protein sequence: CSAQSGAPLEDTQYF.

This rearrangement joins TRBV4-3 to TRBJ2-6; 7 bases agree with TRBD1. The junction had 3 bases not matched to a gene; V was cut back by 0 bases and J by 1 base. Germline CDR1 reads LGHNA; CDR2 reads YSLEER. The CDR3 contains 17 residues. For the CDR3, the DNA is TGCGCCAGCAGCCAAGATTCAGGGGGTTCTGGGGCCAACGTCCTGACTTTC. Translation: CASSQDSGGSGANVLTF.

CDR3 amino acids: CASSPRASSSYNEQFF. The DNA of the CDR3 is TGTGCCAGCAGCCCCAGAGCTTCGAGCTCCTACAATGAGCAGTTCTTC. The chain is built from TRBV9 and TRBJ2-1; D not resolved. Germline CDR1 reads SGDLS; CDR2 reads YYNGEE. The CDR3 covers 16 residues. Trimming left V 4 bases short and J 0 bases short, with 14 bases between.

The CDR3 DNA reads as TGTGCCAGCAGTTTAACGGGGACTAGTCACAATGAGCAGTTCTTC. As protein: CASSLTGTSHNEQFF. The genes are TRBV27 and TRBJ2-1; TRBD2 aligns across 8 bases. CDR3 length: 15 amino acids. Losses at the gene ends were 2 bases for V and 5 bases for J; bases not matched to a gene: 5. CDR1 MNHEY and CDR2 SMNVEV come from the germline V gene (reference sequence).